The entry below describes one TCR beta chain. The data derive from a study of blood T cell repertoires in COVID-19. At the level of the study: PBMCs, B-cell-depleted T cells, or T cells were the source of the cDNA or gDNA that made up the material.

Measured with immunoSEQ multiplex PCR; TCRdb has only the in-frame clones, and not every one. The sample records around 180,000 clones, less than 90% being singletons. Sequencing was carried out using peripheral blood. This receptor was taken from a man between 65 and 85 years old with active or convalescent COVID-19.

The CDR3: CASSLERRSHYNSPLHF. In nucleotides, the CDR3 is TGTGCCAGCAGCTTGGAGCGGAGATCCCACTATAATTCACCCCTCCACTTT. The V gene is TRBV5-6, the J gene TRBJ1-6; D is unclear. Deletions cut 0 bases from V and 3 bases from J, with 13 bases between. The CDR3 is 17 residues long. In germline, CDR1 is SGHDT, CDR2 YYEEEE.